The present TCR beta chain was sequenced within a study of blood T cell repertoires in COVID-19. Background on the study: From the United States, Italy and Spain came samples of acute and convalescent COVID-19. In each case, the material was cDNA or gDNA derived from T cells, B-cell-depleted T cells, or PBMCs.

Seattle patients were enrolled during active infection and followed longitudinally. CDR3 size: 16 residues. Trimming cost V 0 bases and J 5 bases, with 18 bases left between them. CDR1 is SGDLS, CDR2 YYNGEE, per germline. In the authors' methods: How many nucleated cells were present was estimated from reference gene primer amplification. Sequencing was performed with immunoSEQ multiplex PCR; in TCRdb, only in-frame clones are kept and a portion is missing. The V and J calls and the clone size are those of that table, but D and trimming were determined from the DNA. The data hold roughly 60,000 clones, with approximately 84% observed a single time.

The sequenced material came from peripheral blood. This rearrangement joins TRBV9 to TRBJ2-7, with TRBD2 as a possible D gene (7 bases). This TCR was recovered from a man between 60 and 75 years old with COVID-19, enrolled during active disease. CDR3 bases: TGTGCCAGCAGCGTAGAGGCGTGGGGGGGCTATGACGAGCAGTACTTC. This encodes CASSVEAWGGYDEQYF.